A selection of T cell receptor beta chains follows, all from one sample in a study of blood T cell repertoires in COVID-19. The protocol was immunoSEQ multiplex PCR, while the TCRdb copy is restricted to in-frame clones and leaves out a portion. The sample records hundreds of thousands of clones, roughly 89% being singletons. The sequenced sample consisted of peripheral blood. The receptors stem from a man between 60 and 75 years old who had recovered from COVID-19. Each CDR3 is given with its conserved first and last residue. The order of the fields is D gene, CDR3 length, J gene, V gene, clone size, CDR3 DNA, CDR3 protein. D genes are given only for firm matches. Only part of the rows carry a size: once, few, many, or a class if the clone is expanded.

d_gene: TRBD2
len: 15
j_gene: TRBJ2-3
v_gene: TRBV6-2/TRBV6-3
abundance: .
CDR3nt: TGTGCCAGCAGTTACTCTAGCGGGGACACAGATACGCAGTATTTT
CDR3aa: CASSYSSGDTDTQYF

d_gene: .
len: 11
j_gene: TRBJ2-3
v_gene: TRBV28
abundance: .
CDR3nt: TGTGCCACCACAGGGTCAGATACGCAGTATTTT
CDR3aa: CATTGSDTQYF

d_gene: .
len: 14
j_gene: TRBJ2-2
v_gene: TRBV30
abundance: .
CDR3nt: TGTGCCTGGAGGGACATATTGAACACCGGGGAGCTGTTTTTT
CDR3aa: CAWRDILNTGELFF

d_gene: TRBD2
len: 16
j_gene: TRBJ2-1
v_gene: TRBV7-2
abundance: .
CDR3nt: TGTGCCAGCAGCTTAGCCGGGACTAGCGGGGTCAATGAGCAGTTCTTC
CDR3aa: CASSLAGTSGVNEQFF

d_gene: TRBD1
len: 15
j_gene: TRBJ1-1
v_gene: TRBV30
abundance: .
CDR3nt: TGTGCCTGGAGTTCCACAGGGGCCCCGTCCACTGAAGCTTTCTTT
CDR3aa: CAWSSTGAPSTEAFF

d_gene: .
len: 17
j_gene: TRBJ1-1
v_gene: TRBV18
abundance: .
CDR3nt: TGTGCCAGCTCACCACCATCGAAAACAGGAGCTAACACTGAAGCTTTCTTT
CDR3aa: CASSPPSKTGANTEAFF

d_gene: .
len: 14
j_gene: TRBJ1-2
v_gene: TRBV7-8
abundance: .
CDR3nt: TGTGCCAGCAGCTTAGTGGTGACATCCTTAGGCTACACCTTC
CDR3aa: CASSLVVTSLGYTF

d_gene: TRBD1
len: 13
j_gene: TRBJ1-1
v_gene: TRBV19
abundance: .
CDR3nt: TGTGCCAGTAGTAACACAGGGGGCACTGAAGCTTTCTTT
CDR3aa: CASSNTGGTEAFF

d_gene: TRBD1
len: 14
j_gene: TRBJ1-2
v_gene: TRBV19
abundance: .
CDR3nt: TGTGCCAGTAGGCGGACAGGGGGCAACTATGGCTACACCTTC
CDR3aa: CASRRTGGNYGYTF

d_gene: .
len: 16
j_gene: TRBJ2-7
v_gene: TRBV6-6
abundance: .
CDR3nt: TGTGCCAGCAGTTTCCAACCGGACAGACCTTCCTACGAGCAGTACTTC
CDR3aa: CASSFQPDRPSYEQYF

d_gene: TRBD2
len: 15
j_gene: TRBJ2-3
v_gene: TRBV28
abundance: .
CDR3nt: TGTGCCAGCTCCGGGGGGGGACTAGTCGCAGATACGCAGTATTTT
CDR3aa: CASSGGGLVADTQYF

d_gene: TRBD1
len: 15
j_gene: TRBJ1-3
v_gene: TRBV28
abundance: .
CDR3nt: TGTGCCAGCAGTCAGGGGGTCCGCTCTGGAAACACCATATATTTT
CDR3aa: CASSQGVRSGNTIYF

d_gene: .
len: 17
j_gene: TRBJ2-6
v_gene: TRBV19
abundance: .
CDR3nt: TGTGCCAGTATGTCCCCTTCCAGCAACAGGCGGGCCAACGTCCTGACTTTC
CDR3aa: CASMSPSSNRRANVLTF

d_gene: .
len: 15
j_gene: TRBJ1-6
v_gene: TRBV30
abundance: once
CDR3nt: TGTGCCTGGAGAGAAAGGGGCCCGTTCAATTCACCCCTCCACTTT
CDR3aa: CAWRERGPFNSPLHF

d_gene: .
len: 15
j_gene: TRBJ2-1
v_gene: TRBV7-2
abundance: .
CDR3nt: TGTGCCAGCAGCTCGTTCGGGTACACAAACAATGAGCAGTTCTTC
CDR3aa: CASSSFGYTNNEQFF

d_gene: .
len: 15
j_gene: TRBJ2-7
v_gene: TRBV5-1
abundance: .
CDR3nt: TGCGCCAGCAGCCCCGCGCCTATGACGGGGTACGAGCAGTACTTC
CDR3aa: CASSPAPMTGYEQYF

d_gene: .
len: 14
j_gene: TRBJ1-4
v_gene: TRBV5-1
abundance: .
CDR3nt: TGCGCCAGCAGTGCGGGAACGAGTAATGAAAAACTGTTTTTT
CDR3aa: CASSAGTSNEKLFF

d_gene: TRBD1
len: 12
j_gene: TRBJ1-1
v_gene: TRBV19
abundance: .
CDR3nt: TGTGCCAGTAGGGAACGGACAGGCCAAGCTTTCTTT
CDR3aa: CASRERTGQAFF

d_gene: TRBD1
len: 12
j_gene: TRBJ1-1
v_gene: TRBV2
abundance: .
CDR3nt: TGTGCCAGGCGGGACAGGGGCTTAGAAGCTTTCTTT
CDR3aa: CARRDRGLEAFF

d_gene: TRBD1
len: 14
j_gene: TRBJ2-5
v_gene: TRBV6-2/TRBV6-3
abundance: .
CDR3nt: TGTGCCAGCAGCCTCGACAGGGTGGTCGAGACCCAGTACTTC
CDR3aa: CASSLDRVVETQYF

d_gene: TRBD1
len: 15
j_gene: TRBJ2-2
v_gene: TRBV11-3
abundance: .
CDR3nt: TGTGCCAGCAGCCGACAGGGAATCAACACCGGGGAGCTGTTTTTT
CDR3aa: CASSRQGINTGELFF

d_gene: .
len: 13
j_gene: TRBJ2-5
v_gene: TRBV18
abundance: .
CDR3nt: TGTGCCAGCTCACCTCTGTTTGAAGAGACCCAGTACTTC
CDR3aa: CASSPLFEETQYF

d_gene: .
len: 15
j_gene: TRBJ2-7
v_gene: TRBV27
abundance: few
CDR3nt: TGTGCCAGCAGTTATAGCGGAGATAGCTCCTACGAGCAGTACTTC
CDR3aa: CASSYSGDSSYEQYF